This is a list of T cell receptor beta chains from one sample in a study of blood T cell repertoires in COVID-19. Only in-frame clones appear in the TCRdb table, and some are missing; sequencing was by immunoSEQ multiplex PCR. Of some 260,000 clones detected, over 75% appear once; the ten largest clones hold 2% to 2.5%. The sequenced sample was peripheral blood. Receptors originate from a woman aged 35 to 49 who had recovered from COVID-19. Each CDR3 is given without its conserved first and last residue.

TRBJ1-2 TRBV4-3 ASSRSVYGGYT
TRBJ2-6 TRBV18 ASSPLPGQGKGANVLT
TRBJ1-2 TRBV7-2 ASRRQGSNYGYT
TRBJ2-7 TRBV12-5 ASGQGQGRTYEQY
TRBJ2-5 TRBV29-1 SVEDPRQVEAQY
TRBJ2-1 TRBV5-1 ASSEQAGYNEQF
TRBJ1-1 TRBV9 ASSVIAGSTEAF
TRBJ1-6 TRBV27 ASSLSRTGGNSPLH
TRBJ1-1 TRBV18 ASSPKGGFPNTEAF
TRBJ2-7 TRBV13 ASSSVRGEQY
TRBJ1-3 TRBV28 ASSSDRRDTIY
TRBJ2-7 TRBV2 ASSELVPEQY
TRBJ2-7 TRBV7-2 ASSYEGGTTYEQY
TRBJ1-5 TRBV5-1 ASSLAGSQYQPQH
TRBJ1-5 TRBV6-5 ASSSSTYPQPQH
TRBJ2-6 TRBV18 ASSPGLAGGRSSGANVLT
TRBJ2-4 TRBV6-6 ASSHRENIQY
TRBJ1-4 TRBV7-6 ASSLTRGEKLF
TRBJ2-1 TRBV7-9 ASSLRLAGVSDEQF
TRBJ2-2 TRBV7-2 ASSLAGLGGSGELF
TRBJ1-1 TRBV2 ARTGVNTEAF
TRBJ2-7 TRBV11-2 ASSVPGLAGREQY
TRBJ2-3 TRBV6-5 ASSYSLSGGRDTQY
TRBJ2-2 TRBV5-1 ASSYYRDTGELF
TRBJ2-1 TRBV7-3 ASSTSAGGSYNEQF
TRBJ2-1 TRBV6-5 ASRNSAGFEQF
TRBJ2-2 TRBV19 ASSMRLAGAYTGELF
TRBJ2-3 TRBV19 ASSSLPGLAGGITDTQY
TRBJ1-3 TRBV12-3/TRBV12-4 ASSLGGRNTIY